Reported below is one TCR beta chain. This sample was included in a study of blood T cell repertoires in COVID-19. Study as a whole: From T cells, B-cell-depleted T cells, or PBMCs came the material, which was cDNA or gDNA.

CDR1 MNHEY and CDR2 SMNVEV come from the germline V gene (reference sequence). This CDR3 region has 13 residues. V was clipped by 2 bases and J by 4 bases, with 7 bases between them. Data came from immunoSEQ multiplex PCR; TCRdb stores just in-frame clones and leaves some out. The table lists about 350,000 clones, approximately 91% of them singletons. The sequenced sample consisted of PBMCs or T cells enriched from blood (not recorded which). The receptor's source is a woman in her 30s who had been exposed to COVID-19. The chain employs TRBV27 and TRBJ2-3, with TRBD2 as a possible D gene (5 bases). The CDR3, as DNA: TGTGCCAGCAGTTTAGAGGGAGCAGATACGCAGTATTTT. It codes for CASSLEGADTQYF.